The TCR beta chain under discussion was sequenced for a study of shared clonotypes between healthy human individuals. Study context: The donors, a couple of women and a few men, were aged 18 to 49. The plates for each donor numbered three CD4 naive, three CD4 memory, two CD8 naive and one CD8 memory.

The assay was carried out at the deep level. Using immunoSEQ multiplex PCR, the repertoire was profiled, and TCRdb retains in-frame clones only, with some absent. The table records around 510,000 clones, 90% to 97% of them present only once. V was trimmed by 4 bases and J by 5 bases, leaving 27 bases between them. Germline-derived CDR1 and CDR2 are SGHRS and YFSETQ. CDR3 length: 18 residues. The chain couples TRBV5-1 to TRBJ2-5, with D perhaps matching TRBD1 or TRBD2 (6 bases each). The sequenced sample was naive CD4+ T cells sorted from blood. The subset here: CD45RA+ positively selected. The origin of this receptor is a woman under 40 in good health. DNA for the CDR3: TGCGCCAGCAGCCCGAACATCGGGGGACAAAGGAACGTGGAGACCCAGTACTTC. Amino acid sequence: CASSPNIGGQRNVETQYF.